Each of the 18 T cell receptor beta chains below was sequenced from the same sample in a study of T cell repertoires in ileal Crohn's disease. Data came from immunoSEQ multiplex PCR; TCRdb stores just in-frame clones and leaves some out. This table holds some 10,000 clones, just over 75% found once. Sequencing was carried out using ileal tissue. Receptors were obtained from an adult with Crohn's disease.

V is TRBV2 and J is TRBJ1-1; the match to TRBD1 covers 8 bases. CDR1 SNHLY and CDR2 FYNNEI come from the germline V gene. Trimming at V came to 6 bases and at J to 7 bases, leaving 10 bases not matched to a gene. This CDR3 is 14 amino acids long. CDR3 region: CASRGARGLGEAFF. DNA for the CDR3: TGTGCCAGCAGGGGGGCCAGGGGGCTGGGTGAAGCTTTCTTT. Together with reference TRBV2 and TRBJ1-1, the CDR3 gives the full variable domain: EPEVTQTPSHQVTQMGQEVILRCVPISNHLYFYWYRQILGQKVEFLVSFYNNEISEKSEIFDDQFSVERPDGSNFTLKIRSTKLEDSAMYFCASRGARGLGEAFFGQGTRLTVV.

The genes are TRBV28 and TRBJ2-7, with TRBD1 as a possible D gene (5 bases). The CDR3 runs 14 residues. Germline CDR1 is MDHEN and CDR2 is SYDVKM. V lost 5 bases and J 4 bases, leaving 15 bases between the germline ends. CDR3 amino acids: CASSGIRARYEQYF. The DNA for the CDR3 is TGTGCCAGCAGTGGAATCAGGGCACGGTACGAGCAGTACTTC.

This chain links TRBV9 with TRBJ2-4; 9 nucleotides align to TRBD1. Germline V lookup: CDR1 SGDLS, CDR2 YYNGEE. There are 16 residues in the CDR3. V shed 4 bases and J 2 bases; nucleotides not matched to a gene: 7. The CDR3 protein is CASSPNRGLTKNIQYF. CDR3 nucleotides: TGTGCCAGCAGCCCGAACAGGGGGCTGACCAAAAACATTCAGTACTTC.

Regarding this clone: This sequence is one base from a far larger clone and is likely a read error. The sample contains more than one DNA sequence encoding this CDR3. This chain uses TRBV27 with TRBJ2-2, with D tentatively TRBD2 (5 bases). The CDR3 sequence is 14 residues long. CDR1 and CDR2 (germline): MNHEY, SMNVEV (reference sequence). CDR3 region: CASSGSSNTGELFF. The CDR3 nucleotides are TGTGCCAGCAGCGGGTCCTCGAACACCGGGGAGCTGTTCTTT.

This chain links TRBV30 with TRBJ1-1; D ambiguous. The CDR3 consists of 13 residues. CDR1 is GTSNPN and CDR2 is SVGIG in the germline V gene (reference sequence). V lost 0 bases and J 3 bases, leaving 8 bases between the germline ends. In nucleotides, the CDR3 is TGTGCCTGGAGTGTCGGGTCCTACACTGAAGCTTTCTTT. This encodes CAWSVGSYTEAFF.

The chain's CDR3 is CATSRETGWDTGELFF. For the CDR3, the DNA is TGTGCCACCAGCAGGGAGACGGGGTGGGACACCGGGGAGCTGTTTTTT. This sequence joins TRBV15 and TRBJ2-2; tentatively, D is TRBD2 (5 bases). The CDR3 runs to 16 residues. The ends were cut back, 3 bases at V and 3 bases at J, with 14 bases in the middle. Germline lookup yields CDR1 LNHNV and CDR2 YYDKDF (reference sequence).

J is TRBJ2-2 and V is TRBV9; 7 nucleotides line up with TRBD1. After removal of 5 bases from V and 2 bases from J, the junction contained 6 bases not matched to a gene. Germline values: CDR1 SGDLS, CDR2 YYNGEE. This CDR3 has 15 amino acids. CDR3 in DNA: TGTGCCAGCAGTTTTCGACAGGGTAACACCGGGGAGCTGTTTTTT. Its translation: CASSFRQGNTGELFF. The variable domain in full, completed from reference TRBV9 and TRBJ2-2, reads DSGVTQTPKHLITATGQRVTLRCSPRSGDLSVYWYQQSLDQGLQFLIQYYNGEERAKGNILERFSAQQFPDLHSELNLSSLELGDSALYFCASSFRQGNTGELFFGEGSRLTVL.

The V gene is TRBV5-5, the J gene TRBJ2-7, with TRBD2 matching 7 bases. This CDR3 is built from 15 residues. Germline CDR1 SGHKS, CDR2 YYEKEE (reference sequence). V was clipped by 4 bases and J by 0 bases; unmatched bases: 7. CDR3 bases: TGTGCCAGCAGCCGAAGCGGGGCGAGCTCCTACGAGCAGTACTTC. Translating it yields CASSRSGASSYEQYF.

The V call is TRBV9, the J call TRBJ2-3, with 9 bases matching TRBD1. Germline loops: CDR1 SGDLS, CDR2 YYNGEE. There are 14 residues in the CDR3. Trimming removed 8 bases from V and 2 bases from J; junction bases left unmatched: 6. The CDR3: CASKGTGSTDTQYF. DNA of the CDR3: TGTGCCAGTAAAGGGACAGGGTCCACAGATACGCAGTATTTT.

This chain joins TRBV10-2 and TRBJ2-7, with 11 bases aligning to TRBD1. Germline assignment: CDR1 WSHSY and CDR2 SAAADI. Germline trimming cut 6 bases from V and 7 bases from J; bases unmatched to any gene: 5. There are 13 residues in the CDR3. CDR3 sequence (DNA): TGCGCCAGCAGGGACAGGGGGCGTGAAGAGCAGTACTTC. Protein product: CASRDRGREEQYF.

The chain is built from TRBV11-2 and TRBJ2-7, with 12 bases lining up with TRBD2. Germline V lookup: CDR1 SGHAT, CDR2 FQNNGV. After removal of 5 bases from V and 0 bases from J, the junction contained 2 bases not matched to a gene. The CDR3 contains 15 residues. The CDR3 region is CASSLTSGSSYEQYF. The CDR3, as DNA: TGTGCCAGCAGCCTGACTAGCGGGAGCTCCTACGAGCAGTACTTC.

J is TRBJ1-5 and V is TRBV6-6; the D is unclear. V gave up 5 bases and J gave up 2 bases, with 7 bases separating them. CDR1 and CDR2 from the germline V gene are MNHNY and SVGAGI (reference sequence). The CDR3 has 13 amino acids. The CDR3 region has the DNA TGTGCCAGCAGTCTTGGGCGCAATCAGCCCCAGCATTTT. It translates to CASSLGRNQPQHF.

This chain uses TRBV30 with TRBJ2-7; 7 nucleotides match TRBD2. Germline CDR1 and CDR2: GTSNPN and SVGIG (reference sequence). V lost 2 bases to trimming and J lost 3 bases; unmatched junction nucleotides: 10. The CDR3 extends over 15 amino acids. The DNA for the CDR3 is TGTGCCTGGAGTACCCCACCGGGGGGTAACTACGAGCAGTACTTC. The encoded protein is CAWSTPPGGNYEQYF.

The chain is built from TRBV5-1 and TRBJ2-6; no reliable D call. The ends were cut back, 7 bases at V and 0 bases at J, with 8 bases in the middle. CDR1 is SGHRS and CDR2 is YFSETQ in the germline V gene. The CDR3 sequence is 14 residues long. CDR3 loop: CASLEFSGANVLTF. The CDR3 region has the DNA TGCGCCAGCCTCGAGTTCTCTGGGGCCAACGTCCTGACTTTC. The entire variable domain, with the rest obtained from reference TRBV5-1 and TRBJ2-6, is as follows: KAGVTQTPRYLIKTRGQQVTLSCSPISGHRSVSWYQQTPGQGLQFLFEYFSETQRNKGNFPGRFSGRQFSNSRSEMNVSTLELGDSALYLCASLEFSGANVLTFGAGSRLTVL.

V is TRBV30 and J is TRBJ2-4; 10 bases map to TRBD1. The CDR3 runs to 18 residues. CDR1 and CDR2 from the germline V gene are GTSNPN and SVGIG (reference sequence). The trim removed 0 bases at V and 0 bases at J, leaving 8 bases unmatched. Written as DNA, the CDR3 is TGTGCCTGGAGTGTACCGGGACAGGGGTTTCTAGCCAAAAACATTCAGTACTTC. It encodes CAWSVPGQGFLAKNIQYF.

CDR3 region: CASSLDLTDTQYF. The DNA of the CDR3 is TGTGCCAGCAGCTTAGACCTGACAGATACGCAGTATTTT. V usage is TRBV11-3 and J usage is TRBJ2-3; no reliable D call. This CDR3 has 13 residues. Germline V gene lookup returns CDR1 SGHNT and CDR2 YENEEA. The V gene lost 0 bases and the J gene lost 3 bases, with 4 bases spanning the gap.

The chain uses TRBV5-1 and TRBJ2-7, with 8 bases matching TRBD1. With 0 bases clipped from V and 3 bases from J, the junction kept 8 bases outside the gene matches. The CDR3 totals 16 residues. The germline V gene has CDR1 SGHRS and CDR2 YFSETQ. Written as DNA, the CDR3 is TGCGCCAGCAGCTTGGGGGGACAGGCGTCCCTCTACGAGCAGTACTTC. Amino acids: CASSLGGQASLYEQYF.

The chain carries TRBV5-1 and TRBJ2-1; 12 nucleotides match TRBD2. V lost 4 bases, J lost 8 bases, and 7 bases stayed unmatched. This CDR3 has 15 amino acids. Germline assignment: CDR1 SGHRS and CDR2 YFSETQ. The CDR3 loop reads CASSRGLAGPHEQFF. The CDR3 bases are TGCGCCAGCAGCCGTGGACTAGCGGGGCCCCATGAGCAGTTCTTC.